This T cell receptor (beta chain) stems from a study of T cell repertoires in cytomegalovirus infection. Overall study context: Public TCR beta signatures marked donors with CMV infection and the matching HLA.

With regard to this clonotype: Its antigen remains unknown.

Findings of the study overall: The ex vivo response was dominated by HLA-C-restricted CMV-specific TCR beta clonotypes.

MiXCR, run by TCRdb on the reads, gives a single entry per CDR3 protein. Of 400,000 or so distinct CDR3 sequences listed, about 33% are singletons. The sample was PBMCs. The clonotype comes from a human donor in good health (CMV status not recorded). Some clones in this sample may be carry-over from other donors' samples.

The CDR3 DNA reads TGCGCCAGCAGCTTGGTTGGAGCTTCGGGGACTGAAGCTTTCTTT. Translation: CASSLVGASGTEAFF. The V and J genes are TRBV5-1 and TRBJ1-1; D remains unclear. CDR1 SGHRS and CDR2 YFSETQ come from the germline V gene. The CDR3 has 15 residues. V lost 0 bases and J 5 bases, leaving 14 bases between the germline ends. Complete variable domain (other parts from reference TRBV5-1 and TRBJ1-1): KAGVTQTPRYLIKTRGQQVTLSCSPISGHRSVSWYQQTPGQGLQFLFEYFSETQRNKGNFPGRFSGRQFSNSRSEMNVSTLELGDSALYLCASSLVGASGTEAFFGQGTRLTVV.